This TCR beta chain was found in a study of cytomegalovirus exposure and HLA in healthy donors. The PCR employed 60 Vbeta primers together with 13 Jbeta primers. This table comes from immunoSEQ multiplex PCR, and its TCRdb copy is limited to in-frame clones, with some not included. The sample includes 100,000 to 150,000 clones, 77% of them seen just once. Regarding this clone: Its specificity is unknown.

Whole-study findings and limits: An analysis that was carried out later associated 15,000 to 20,000 TCR beta sequences with HLA alleles at 0.05 false discovery rate. Productive rates of about 90% or about 30% were seen for most TCR beta V segments in an earlier analysis.

The V gene's germline CDR1 is SGHNT and CDR2 YENEEA. Trimming cost V 4 bases and J 0 bases, with 4 bases left between them. The CDR3 loop spans 12 amino acids. The TCR originated in a male donor in good health and CMV-seropositive. The J gene is TRBJ2-7, the V gene TRBV11-3, with no clear D. Specimen: PBMCs. The CDR3 spells CASSSGSYEQYF. CDR3 bases: TGTGCCAGCAGCTCGGGCTCCTACGAGCAGTACTTC. The whole variable domain, remainder taken from reference TRBV11-3 and TRBJ2-7, is EAGVVQSPRYKIIEKKQPVAFWCNPISGHNTLYWYLQNLGQGPELLIRYENEEAVDDSQLPKDRFSAERLKGVDSTLKIQPAELGDSAVYLCASSSGSYEQYFGPGTRLTVT.